The present TCR beta chain was sequenced within a study of PD-L1 blockade in urothelial cancer. As for the study in general: About 90% of the roughly 30 patients were men who had bladder-origin urothelial cancer. Prior chemotherapy in patients spanned 0 to 3 regimens. Treatment start was followed by blood analysis at 3 weeks (second dose) and again at 6 weeks. Each blood sample yielded a median of about 150,000 T cells.

The germline CDR1 and CDR2 sequences are MNHEY and SVGAGI. V was shortened by 0 bases and J by 4 bases, with 7 bases between the two germline ends. CDR3 length: 14 residues. Stated time point: peripheral blood 6 weeks after treatment start. TCRdb's table, derived via immunoSEQ multiplex PCR, lists solely in-frame clones and lacks some. The data hold approximately 20,000 clones, with under 95% observed a single time. Specimen: PBMCs, collected around atezolizumab (anti-PD-L1) treatment. The clonotype comes from an older woman with urothelial cancer. The genes are TRBV6-5 and TRBJ2-1; D unresolved. CDR3 in DNA: TGTGCCAGCAGTTACTCGAACGAGTACAATGAGCAGTTCTTC. It is translated as CASSYSNEYNEQFF.